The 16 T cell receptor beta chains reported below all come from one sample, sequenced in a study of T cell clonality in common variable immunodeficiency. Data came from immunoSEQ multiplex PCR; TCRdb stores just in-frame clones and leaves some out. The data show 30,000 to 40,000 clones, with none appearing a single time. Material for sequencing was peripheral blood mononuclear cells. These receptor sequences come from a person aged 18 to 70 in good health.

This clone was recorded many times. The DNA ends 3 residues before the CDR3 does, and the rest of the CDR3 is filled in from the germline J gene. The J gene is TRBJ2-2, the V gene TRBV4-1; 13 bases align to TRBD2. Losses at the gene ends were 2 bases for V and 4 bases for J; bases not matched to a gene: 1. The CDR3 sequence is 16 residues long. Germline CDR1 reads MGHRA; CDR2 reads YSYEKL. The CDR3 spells CASSQTSGRATGELFF. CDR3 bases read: TGCGCCAGCAGCCAAACTAGCGGGAGGGCCACCGGGGAG.

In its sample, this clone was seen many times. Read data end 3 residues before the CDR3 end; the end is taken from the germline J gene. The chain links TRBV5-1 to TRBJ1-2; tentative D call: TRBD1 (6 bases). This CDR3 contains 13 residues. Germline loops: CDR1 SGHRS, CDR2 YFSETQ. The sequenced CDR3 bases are TGCGCCAGCAGCACCGGACAGACGGCGGGC. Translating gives CASSTGQTAG. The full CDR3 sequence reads CASSTGQTAGYTF.

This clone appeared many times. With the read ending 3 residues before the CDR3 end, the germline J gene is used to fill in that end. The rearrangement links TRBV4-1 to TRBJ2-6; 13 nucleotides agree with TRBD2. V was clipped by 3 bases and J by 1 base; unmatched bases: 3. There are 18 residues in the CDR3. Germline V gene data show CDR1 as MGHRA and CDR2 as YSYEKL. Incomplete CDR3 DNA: TGCGCCAGCAGCCACAAGACTAGCGGGAGGTCTGGGGCCAACGTC. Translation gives CASSHKTSGRSGANV. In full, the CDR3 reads CASSHKTSGRSGANVLTF.

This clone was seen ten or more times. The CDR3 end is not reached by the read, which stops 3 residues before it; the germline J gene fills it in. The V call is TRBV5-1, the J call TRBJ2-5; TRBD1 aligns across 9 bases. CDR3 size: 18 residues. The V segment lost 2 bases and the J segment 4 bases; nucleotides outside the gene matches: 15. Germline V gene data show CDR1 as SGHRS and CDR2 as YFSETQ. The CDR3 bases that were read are TGCGCCAGCAGCTTTCCCCTGGGGGGACAGGGAAGTCGAGAGACC. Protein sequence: CASSFPLGGQGSRET. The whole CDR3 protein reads CASSFPLGGQGSRETQYF.

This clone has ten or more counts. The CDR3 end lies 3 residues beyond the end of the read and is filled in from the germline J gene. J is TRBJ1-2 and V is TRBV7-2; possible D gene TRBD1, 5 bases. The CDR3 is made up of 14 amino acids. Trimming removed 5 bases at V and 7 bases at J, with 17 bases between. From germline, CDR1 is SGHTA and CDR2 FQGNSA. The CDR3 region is CASSPQLQGGGYTF. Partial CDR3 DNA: TGTGCCAGCAGCCCACAGCTGCAGGGTGGTGGC.

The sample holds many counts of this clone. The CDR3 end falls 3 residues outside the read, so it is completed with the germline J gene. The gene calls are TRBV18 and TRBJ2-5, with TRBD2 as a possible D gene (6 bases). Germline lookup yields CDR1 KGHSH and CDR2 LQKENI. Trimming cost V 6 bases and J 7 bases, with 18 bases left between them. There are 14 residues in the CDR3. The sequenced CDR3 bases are TGTGCCAGCTCTGACCGGGACTCCCGGGGGACC. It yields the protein CASSDRDSRGT. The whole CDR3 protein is CASSDRDSRGTQYF.

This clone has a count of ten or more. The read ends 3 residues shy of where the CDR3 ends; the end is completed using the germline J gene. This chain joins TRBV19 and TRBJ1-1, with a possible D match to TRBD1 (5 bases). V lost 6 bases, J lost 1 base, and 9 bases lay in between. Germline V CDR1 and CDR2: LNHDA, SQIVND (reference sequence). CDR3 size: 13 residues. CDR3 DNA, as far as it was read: TGTGCCAGTAGGGCGGGGGGGAACACTGAA. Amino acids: CASRAGGNTE. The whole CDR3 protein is CASRAGGNTEAFF.

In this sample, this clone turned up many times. CDR3 DNA (partial): TGTGCCAGCACCCGATTGGCGGGCGCCGGGGAG. Amino acids: CASTRLAGAGE. The full-length CDR3 reads as CASTRLAGAGELFF. The chain joins TRBV7-8 to TRBJ2-2, with D tentatively TRBD2 (5 bases). Read sequence stops 3 residues before the CDR3 end, and the germline J gene provides the missing end. The CDR3 is made up of 14 amino acids. CDR1 and CDR2 (germline): SGHVS, FQNEAQ. The V end was cut by 7 bases, the J end by 6 bases, with 15 bases between.

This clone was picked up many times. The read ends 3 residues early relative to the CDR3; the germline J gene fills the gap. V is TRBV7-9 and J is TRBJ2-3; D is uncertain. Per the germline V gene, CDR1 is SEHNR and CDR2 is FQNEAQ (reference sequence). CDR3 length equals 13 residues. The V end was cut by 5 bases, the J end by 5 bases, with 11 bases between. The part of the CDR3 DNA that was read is TGTGCCAGCAGCCCACAAGGCCTAGATACG. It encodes CASSPQGLDT. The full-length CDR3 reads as CASSPQGLDTQYF.

The CDR3 bases that were read are TGCGCCAGCAGCTTGAGGCCGGGGGAGTACGAG. It codes for CASSLRPGEYE. The CDR3 in its entirety is CASSLRPGEYEQYF. V usage is TRBV5-1 and J usage is TRBJ2-7; D possibly corresponds to TRBD2 (6 bases). The CDR3 end lies 3 residues beyond the end of the read and is filled in from the germline J gene. This CDR3 has 14 amino acids. The V end was cut by 1 base, the J end by 4 bases, with 12 bases between. Germline CDR1 and CDR2: SGHRS and YFSETQ.

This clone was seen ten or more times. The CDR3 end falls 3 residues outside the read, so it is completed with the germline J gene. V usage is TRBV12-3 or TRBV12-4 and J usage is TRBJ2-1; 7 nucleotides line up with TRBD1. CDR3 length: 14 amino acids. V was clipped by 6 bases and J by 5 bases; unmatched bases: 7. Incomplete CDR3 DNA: TGTGCCAGCAGACGTCGGGACAGCAACAATGAG. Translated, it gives CASRRRDSNNE. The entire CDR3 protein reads CASRRRDSNNEQFF.

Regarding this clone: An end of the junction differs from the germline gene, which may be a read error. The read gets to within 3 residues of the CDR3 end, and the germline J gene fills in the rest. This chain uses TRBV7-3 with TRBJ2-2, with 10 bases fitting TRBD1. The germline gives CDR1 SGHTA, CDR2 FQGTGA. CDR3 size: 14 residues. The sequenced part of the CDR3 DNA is TGTGCCAGCAGAGGGACAGGGGAGGTCGGGGGG. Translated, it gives CASRGTGEVGG. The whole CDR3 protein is CASRGTGEVGGLFF. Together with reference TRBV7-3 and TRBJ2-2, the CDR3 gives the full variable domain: GAGVSQTPSNKVTEKGKYVELRCDPISGHTALYWYRQSLGQGPEFLIYFQGTGAADDSGLPNDRFFAVRPEGSVSTLKIQRTERGDSAVYLCASRGTGEVGGLFFGEGSRLTVL.

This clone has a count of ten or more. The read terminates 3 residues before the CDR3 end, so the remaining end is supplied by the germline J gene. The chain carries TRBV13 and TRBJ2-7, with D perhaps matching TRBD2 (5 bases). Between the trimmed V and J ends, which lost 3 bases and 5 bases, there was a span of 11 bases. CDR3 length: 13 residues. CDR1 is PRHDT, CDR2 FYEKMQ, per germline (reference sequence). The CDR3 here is CASSFGEIDEQYF. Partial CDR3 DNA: TGTGCCAGCAGCTTCGGGGAGATCGACGAG. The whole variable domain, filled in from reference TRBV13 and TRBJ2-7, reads AAGVIQSPRHLIKEKRETATLKCYPIPRHDTVYWYQQGPGQDPQFLISFYEKMQSDKGSIPDRFSAQQFSDYHSELNMSSLELGDSALYFCASSFGEIDEQYFGPGTRLTVT.

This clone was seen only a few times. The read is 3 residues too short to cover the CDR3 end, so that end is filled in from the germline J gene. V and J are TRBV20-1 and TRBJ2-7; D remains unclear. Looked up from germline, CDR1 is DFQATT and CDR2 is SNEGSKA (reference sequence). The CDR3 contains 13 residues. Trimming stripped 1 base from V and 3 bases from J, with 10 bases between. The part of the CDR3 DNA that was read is TGCAGTGCTAGAGTTGCGAGATACTACGAG. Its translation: CSARVARYYE. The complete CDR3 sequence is CSARVARYYEQYF.

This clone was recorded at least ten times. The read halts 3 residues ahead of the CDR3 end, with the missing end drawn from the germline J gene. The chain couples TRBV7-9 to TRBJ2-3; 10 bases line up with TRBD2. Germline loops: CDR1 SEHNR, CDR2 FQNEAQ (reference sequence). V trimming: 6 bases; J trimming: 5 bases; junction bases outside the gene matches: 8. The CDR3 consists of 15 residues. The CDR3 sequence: CASSRGSGRGDTQYF. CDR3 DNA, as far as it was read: TGTGCCAGCAGTCGGGGGAGCGGGAGGGGAGATACG.

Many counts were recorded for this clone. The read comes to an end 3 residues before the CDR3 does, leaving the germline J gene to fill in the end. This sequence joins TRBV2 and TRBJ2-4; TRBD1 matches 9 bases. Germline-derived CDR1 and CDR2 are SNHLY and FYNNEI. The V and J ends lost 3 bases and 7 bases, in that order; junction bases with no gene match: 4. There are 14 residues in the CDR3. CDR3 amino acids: CASSENRGPNIQYF. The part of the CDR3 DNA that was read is TGTGCCAGCAGTGAGAACAGGGGGCCGAACATT.